The 24 T cell receptor beta chains presented below share a single source sample, sequenced in a study of patients and donors after allogeneic stem cell transplantation. TCRdb called the RT-PCR reads again in MiXCR, with one record for every CDR3 protein. The sample carries 110,000 or so distinct CDR3 sequences, approximately 35% recorded once. The source material was blood, either unsorted or a sorted T cell fraction (not recorded which). The receptors shown here come from a human donor who was either an allogeneic HSCT recipient or a stem cell or donor lymphocyte infusion donor (not recorded which). It is not recorded whose cells these are; they may come from a transplant donor.

CDR3 coding DNA: TGTGCCAGCAGTTACCGGGACAGGGCCTACGAGCAGTACTTC. This gives the protein CASSYRDRAYEQYF. This rearrangement joins TRBV27 to TRBJ2-7; 9 bases line up with TRBD1. Germline loops: CDR1 MNHEY, CDR2 SMNVEV (reference sequence). This CDR3 has 14 amino acids. The V segment lost 4 bases and the J segment 2 bases; nucleotides outside the gene matches: 3.

A single count supports this clonotype. The genes are TRBV4-3 and TRBJ2-5, with D possibly being TRBD1 (8 bases). This CDR3 has 14 amino acids. Germline V gives CDR1 LGHNA, CDR2 YSLEER. With 6 bases removed from V and 5 bases from J, the gap between germline ends came to 16 bases. This CDR3 is CASSLSGTGETQYF. In nucleotides, the CDR3 is TGCGCCAGCAGTTTAAGCGGGACAGGCGAGACCCAGTACTTC.

V and J are TRBV7-9 and TRBJ2-3; D is uncertain. Between the trimmed V and J ends, which lost 3 bases and 2 bases, there was a span of 9 bases. This CDR3 is 14 amino acids long. Per the germline V gene, CDR1 is SEHNR and CDR2 is FQNEAQ (reference sequence). The CDR3: CASSFHTNTDTQYF. The CDR3 DNA reads as TGTGCCAGCAGCTTCCATACAAACACAGATACGCAGTATTTT. Together with reference TRBV7-9 and TRBJ2-3, the CDR3 gives the full variable domain: DTGVSQNPRHKITKRGQNVTFRCDPISEHNRLYWYRQTLGQGPEFLTYFQNEAQLEKSRLLSDRFSAERPKGSFSTLEIQRTEQGDSAMYLCASSFHTNTDTQYFGPGTRLTVL.

The V gene is TRBV7-2, the J gene TRBJ1-1, with 11 bases matching TRBD1. With 5 bases clipped from V and 4 bases from J, the junction kept 3 bases outside the gene matches. The CDR3 consists of 14 residues. Germline CDR1 is SGHTA and CDR2 is FQGNSA. CDR3 DNA: TGTGCCAGCAGCACTGGGACAGGGGGCACTGAAGCTTTCTTT. As protein: CASSTGTGGTEAFF.

The chain couples TRBV5-6 to TRBJ2-4, with D hard to call. The germline V gene has CDR1 SGHDT and CDR2 YYEEEE. CDR3 length: 13 residues. Trimming stripped 4 bases from V and 9 bases from J, with 14 bases between. The CDR3 spells CASSPSWGSIQYF. CDR3 nucleotide sequence: TGTGCCAGCAGCCCCAGTTGGGGAAGCATTCAGTACTTC. The full variable domain, completed using reference TRBV5-6 and TRBJ2-4, is DAGVTQSPTHLIKTRGQQVTLRCSPKSGHDTVSWYQQALGQGPQFIFQYYEEEERQRGNFPDRFSGHQFPNYSSELNVNALLLGDSALYLCASSPSWGSIQYFGAGTRLSVL.

The V and J genes are TRBV4-3 and TRBJ2-7; D is undetermined. Per germline, CDR1 LGHNA and CDR2 YSLEER. V lost 0 bases and J lost 4, with 13 bases in between. CDR3 size: 15 residues. The CDR3 nucleotides are TGCGCCAGCAGCCAAGATGATTCGTCCAGTTACGAGCAGTACTTC. Protein: CASSQDDSSSYEQYF.

Here the CDR3 DNA reads TGCGCCAGCAGCCAAGTTCCGAAACGGGACCAGTTCTTC. It encodes CASSQVPKRDQFF. The chain is built from TRBV4-3 and TRBJ2-1; D may correspond to TRBD1 or TRBD2 (5 bases each). Germline assignment: CDR1 LGHNA and CDR2 YSLEER. V was shortened by 1 base and J by 13 bases, with 14 bases between the two germline ends. This CDR3 spans 13 amino acids.

CDR3 DNA: TGCGCCAGCAGCCAAGATGGGGCAAAGGATCAGCCCCAGCATTTT. This gives the protein CASSQDGAKDQPQHF. The chain employs TRBV4-3 and TRBJ1-5; a weak D match, TRBD1 (5 bases). Germline assignment: CDR1 LGHNA and CDR2 YSLEER. This CDR3 has 15 residues. The V gene lost 0 bases and the J gene lost 5 bases, with 11 bases spanning the gap.

The chain has TRBV20-1 and TRBJ2-3; maybe TRBD1 (6 bases). The CDR3 contains 14 residues. CDR1 is DFQATT and CDR2 is SNEGSKA in the germline V gene (reference sequence). V lost 5 bases, J lost 0 bases, and 12 bases lay in between. The CDR3 reads CSASPDRSTDTQYF. CDR3 sequence (DNA): TGCAGTGCTTCCCCGGACAGAAGCACAGATACGCAGTATTTT.

The sample holds one count of this clonotype. V is TRBV6-2 or TRBV6-3 and J is TRBJ2-1, with D tentatively TRBD1 (6 bases). The CDR3 contains 16 residues. V was pared by 4 bases and J by 2 bases, with 15 bases between. Germline CDR1 MNHEY, CDR2 SVGEGT. CDR3 nucleotides: TGTGCCAGCAGTTCCGGGACATACTATCCCTACAATGAGCAGTTCTTC. Translation gives CASSSGTYYPYNEQFF.

A few counts support this clonotype. The V and J genes are TRBV6-6 and TRBJ1-5, with 7 nucleotides matching TRBD1. J was trimmed by 0 bases and V by 0 bases; bases with no gene match: 11. Germline V gene data show CDR1 as MNHNY and CDR2 as SVGAGI (reference sequence). CDR3 length: 19 residues. The CDR3 coding sequence is TGTGCCAGCAGTTACTCGAGTTGGAGCGGGACAGATAGCAATCAGCCCCAGCATTTT. As protein: CASSYSSWSGTDSNQPQHF.

There are many counts of this clonotype. The CDR3 sequence: CASSLVGQPQHF. The CDR3 DNA follows: TGTGCCAGCAGTTTAGTGGGTCAGCCCCAGCATTTT. The chain links TRBV12-3 or TRBV12-4 to TRBJ1-5; D unclear. This CDR3 has 12 residues. Trimming stripped 1 base from V and 6 bases from J, with 4 bases between.

The chain uses TRBV6-6 and TRBJ2-1; no clear D. This CDR3 contains 13 residues. Looked up from germline, CDR1 is MNHNY and CDR2 is SVGAGI (reference sequence). Trimming removed 7 bases from V and 6 bases from J, with 13 bases in between. The CDR3 DNA reads as TGTGCCAGCATTAATAGACCGACCAATGAGCAGTTCTTC. This gives the protein CASINRPTNEQFF.

The CDR3 region is CASTPGQGAYGYTF. The DNA for the CDR3 is TGCGCCAGCACCCCTGGACAGGGGGCATATGGCTACACCTTC. The chain couples TRBV4-3 to TRBJ1-2; 11 bases fit TRBD1. The trim removed 7 bases at V and 5 bases at J, leaving 6 bases unmatched. The CDR3 is 14 residues long. Germline CDR1 is LGHNA and CDR2 is YSLEER.

The V call is TRBV7-9, the J call TRBJ2-1, with a possible D match to TRBD2 (5 bases). Germline values: CDR1 SEHNR, CDR2 FQNEAQ (reference sequence). The CDR3 is made up of 16 amino acids. V was clipped by 1 base and J by 4 bases, with 14 bases between them. The CDR3 region is CASSLGIWWTYNEQFF. CDR3 nucleotides: TGTGCCAGCAGCTTAGGAATTTGGTGGACTTACAATGAGCAGTTCTTC.

V is TRBV12-3 or TRBV12-4 and J is TRBJ1-4; D is unclear. V lost 3 bases and J lost 7, with 15 bases in between. CDR3 length: 15 residues. CDR3 amino acids: CASSFLPFSGEKLFF. In DNA, the CDR3 is TGTGCCAGCAGTTTCTTGCCCTTCAGTGGTGAAAAACTGTTTTTT.

As DNA, the CDR3 is TGTGCCAGCAGTTATACAGGGCGTTTGTCACCCCTCCACTTT. Its protein is CASSYTGRLSPLHF. The chain employs TRBV12-3 or TRBV12-4 and TRBJ1-6; a weak D match, TRBD1 (6 bases). The CDR3 has 14 residues. V lost 4 bases, J lost 10 bases, and 14 bases lay in between.

The chain links TRBV10-3 to TRBJ2-7; D unclear. The CDR3 is 14 amino acids. The germline gives CDR1 ENHRY, CDR2 SYGVKD. Between the trimmed V and J ends, which lost 3 bases and 2 bases, there was a span of 11 bases. CDR3 protein: CAISDSRWTYEQYF. The DNA of the CDR3 is TGTGCCATCAGTGATTCCAGGTGGACCTACGAGCAGTACTTC.

This clonotype was observed a few times. The genes are TRBV5-1 and TRBJ1-2; possible D gene TRBD1, 5 bases. There are 14 residues in the CDR3. Germline CDR1 reads SGHRS; CDR2 reads YFSETQ. V shed 2 bases and J shed 1 base, with 9 bases lying between them. CDR3 in DNA: TGCGCCAGCAGCTTAGGGGACCGTAACTATGGCTACACCTTC. It is translated as CASSLGDRNYGYTF. Based on the CDR3 plus reference TRBV5-1 and TRBJ1-2, the full variable domain is KAGVTQTPRYLIKTRGQQVTLSCSPISGHRSVSWYQQTPGQGLQFLFEYFSETQRNKGNFPGRFSGRQFSNSRSEMNVSTLELGDSALYLCASSLGDRNYGYTFGSGTRLTVV.

For the CDR3, the DNA is TGTGCCAGCAGTAAACCCCCGGGAACCGGGGAGCTGTTTTTT. Translating gives CASSKPPGTGELFF. The chain has TRBV6-2 or TRBV6-3 and TRBJ2-2, with a tentative D call TRBD2 (5 bases). The germline V gene has CDR1 MNHEY and CDR2 SVGEGT. With 5 bases removed from V and 5 bases from J, the gap between germline ends came to 12 bases. The CDR3 loop spans 14 amino acids.

This chain links TRBV12-3 or TRBV12-4 with TRBJ2-2, with 7 bases lining up with TRBD2. The V segment lost 2 bases and the J segment 3 bases; nucleotides outside the gene matches: 0. The CDR3 has 14 amino acids. In DNA, the CDR3 is TGTGCCAGCAGTTTACGGGAGGACACCGGGGAGCTGTTTTTT. This encodes CASSLREDTGELFF.

The chain employs TRBV2 and TRBJ2-5; D gene unclear. CDR3 length: 15 residues. Trimming stripped 5 bases from V and 0 bases from J, with 13 bases between. The germline gives CDR1 SNHLY, CDR2 FYNNEI. CDR3 residues: CASSYTSRYQETQYF. The CDR3 nucleotides are TGTGCCAGCAGTTACACGAGCAGGTACCAAGAGACCCAGTACTTC.

This clonotype was recorded a few times. The chain has TRBV18 and TRBJ1-1, with TRBD1 matching 11 bases. Germline CDR1 is KGHSH and CDR2 is LQKENI. The V segment lost 3 bases and the J segment 4 bases; nucleotides outside the gene matches: 1. The length of the CDR3 is 14 residues. CDR3 sequence: CASSPGTGGTEAFF. CDR3 DNA: TGTGCCAGCTCACCCGGGACAGGGGGCACTGAAGCTTTCTTT.

This clonotype came up a few times. This chain connects TRBV7-9 to TRBJ2-7, with 10 bases lining up with TRBD2. The J segment lost 1 base and the V segment lost 5 bases, leaving 2 bases of the junction unmatched. CDR1 and CDR2 from the germline V gene are SEHNR and FQNEAQ (reference sequence). The CDR3 runs to 14 residues. This CDR3 is CASSISGRSYEQYF. CDR3 sequence (DNA): TGTGCCAGCAGCATTAGCGGGAGGTCCTACGAGCAGTACTTC.